A selection of T cell receptor beta chains follows, all from one sample in a study of blood T cells in healthy people across ages. TCRdb re-called the 5' RACE reads with MiXCR, one entry per CDR3 protein. The data hold 850,000 to 1,000,000 distinct CDR3 sequences, with around 49% observed a single time. The sequenced material came from blood. Receptors were obtained from a man younger than 45 in good health. CDR3s include the opening cysteine and the closing phenylalanine or tryptophan. A D gene is named only where the DNA matches it firmly. Where a row states a size, it is once, few, many or the class of an expanded clone; other rows omit it.

abundance: .
d_gene: .
v_gene: TRBV28
j_gene: TRBJ2-7
CDR3nt: TGTGCCAGCAGTCCGCCATATGACGAGCAGTACTTC
CDR3aa: CASSPPYDEQYF

abundance: once
d_gene: TRBD1
v_gene: TRBV27
j_gene: TRBJ1-1
CDR3nt: TGTGCCAGCAGTTTCCAGGGACAGATGAACACTGAAGCTTTCTTT
CDR3aa: CASSFQGQMNTEAFF

abundance: .
d_gene: .
v_gene: TRBV4-3
j_gene: TRBJ1-4
CDR3nt: TGCGCCAGCAGCCAAGATCTCAGTCCTAATGAAAAACTGTTTTTT
CDR3aa: CASSQDLSPNEKLFF

abundance: .
d_gene: .
v_gene: TRBV25-1
j_gene: TRBJ2-3
CDR3nt: TGTGCCAGCAGTGACGTGGCCCGCACAGATACGCAGTATTTT
CDR3aa: CASSDVARTDTQYF

abundance: .
d_gene: TRBD1
v_gene: TRBV20-1
j_gene: TRBJ1-2
CDR3nt: TGCAGTGGCACGGACAGGGGGCGCGGTGGCTACACCTTC
CDR3aa: CSGTDRGRGGYTF

abundance: .
d_gene: .
v_gene: TRBV6-2/TRBV6-3
j_gene: TRBJ2-5
CDR3nt: TGTGCCAGCAGTTACGCAGCCAAAGAGACCCAGTACTTC
CDR3aa: CASSYAAKETQYF

abundance: .
d_gene: TRBD1
v_gene: TRBV13
j_gene: TRBJ1-2
CDR3nt: TGTGCCAGCAGCCTGGACAGGGAGCGGAACACCTTC
CDR3aa: CASSLDRERNTF

abundance: .
d_gene: .
v_gene: TRBV13
j_gene: TRBJ1-3
CDR3nt: TGTGCCAGCAGCTTAGCTGGGAATACAAACACCATATATTTT
CDR3aa: CASSLAGNTNTIYF

abundance: .
d_gene: .
v_gene: TRBV18
j_gene: TRBJ2-2
CDR3nt: TGTGCCAGCTCACCAAACGAACAGATGGACGGGGAGCTGTTTTTT
CDR3aa: CASSPNEQMDGELFF

abundance: .
d_gene: TRBD1
v_gene: TRBV5-8
j_gene: TRBJ2-1
CDR3nt: TGTGCCAGCAGCTTAAGGACAGGGGGCAGTGAGCAGTTCTTC
CDR3aa: CASSLRTGGSEQFF

abundance: many
d_gene: TRBD1
v_gene: TRBV11-1
j_gene: TRBJ1-1
CDR3nt: TGTGCCAGCAGCCTCACACAGGGGACTCCTACTGAAGCTTTCTTT
CDR3aa: CASSLTQGTPTEAFF

abundance: .
d_gene: .
v_gene: TRBV4-1
j_gene: TRBJ2-5
CDR3nt: TGCGCCAGCGGCCAAGTTTCCAGAGAAGAGACCCAGTACTTC
CDR3aa: CASGQVSREETQYF

abundance: .
d_gene: TRBD2
v_gene: TRBV5-1
j_gene: TRBJ2-1
CDR3nt: TGCGCCAGCAGTTTTCCGGGACTAGCGGGGGCCAATGAGCAGTTCTTC
CDR3aa: CASSFPGLAGANEQFF

abundance: .
d_gene: .
v_gene: TRBV20-1
j_gene: TRBJ2-3
CDR3nt: TGCAAAGCCGTCGAGGAGGTAGATACGCAGTATTTT
CDR3aa: CKAVEEVDTQYF

abundance: .
d_gene: TRBD2
v_gene: TRBV7-9
j_gene: TRBJ2-5
CDR3nt: TGTGCCAGCAGCCGTGACGGGGGGGTATCGGAGACCCAGTACTTC
CDR3aa: CASSRDGGVSETQYF

abundance: .
d_gene: .
v_gene: TRBV20-1
j_gene: TRBJ2-3
CDR3nt: TGCAGTGCTAGATTGGGCAAGTCAGATACGCAGTATTTT
CDR3aa: CSARLGKSDTQYF

abundance: .
d_gene: .
v_gene: TRBV20-1
j_gene: TRBJ1-4
CDR3nt: TGCAGTGCGAATCCCGCGGGGTCGACTAATGAAAAACTGTTTTTT
CDR3aa: CSANPAGSTNEKLFF

abundance: .
d_gene: .
v_gene: TRBV27
j_gene: TRBJ2-3
CDR3nt: TGTGCCAGCACCCGAAGGTATCCGGGGTTGACAGATACGCAGTATTTT
CDR3aa: CASTRRYPGLTDTQYF

abundance: few
d_gene: TRBD2
v_gene: TRBV20-1
j_gene: TRBJ2-5
CDR3nt: TGCAGTGCGGGAGGCCAGCGGGGGCTTTTAGAGACCCAGTACTTC
CDR3aa: CSAGGQRGLLETQYF

abundance: .
d_gene: .
v_gene: TRBV4-3
j_gene: TRBJ2-1
CDR3nt: TGCGCCAGCAGCCAAGTGGGGTTCGGGGTCGGAACTGTAAATGAGCAGTTCTTC
CDR3aa: CASSQVGFGVGTVNEQFF

abundance: .
d_gene: .
v_gene: TRBV29-1
j_gene: TRBJ1-1
CDR3nt: TGCAGCGTAGGGAATCCTGGCACTGAAGCTTTCTTT
CDR3aa: CSVGNPGTEAFF

abundance: many
d_gene: .
v_gene: TRBV27
j_gene: TRBJ1-1
CDR3nt: TGTGCCAGCGGCGATTCCTGGGGAGGCACTGAAGCTTTCTTT
CDR3aa: CASGDSWGGTEAFF

abundance: .
d_gene: TRBD2
v_gene: TRBV6-5
j_gene: TRBJ2-1
CDR3nt: TGTGCCAGCAGCGCTCTAGCGGGGAAAGACAATGCGCAGTTCTTC
CDR3aa: CASSALAGKDNAQFF

abundance: .
d_gene: TRBD1
v_gene: TRBV6-4
j_gene: TRBJ1-1
CDR3nt: TGTGCCAGCAGCTCAAGCAGGGGGCTGGGGAACACTGAAGCTTTCTTT
CDR3aa: CASSSSRGLGNTEAFF

abundance: .
d_gene: TRBD2
v_gene: TRBV4-2
j_gene: TRBJ2-3
CDR3nt: TGTGCCAGCAGCCAAGGGACTAGCGGGGGGGCTTCCGCTAGCACAGATACGCAGTATTTT
CDR3aa: CASSQGTSGGASASTDTQYF

abundance: many
d_gene: .
v_gene: TRBV12-3/TRBV12-4
j_gene: TRBJ2-3
CDR3nt: TGTGCCAGCAGTTTAGATAAGGGGGGGGCCGCAGATACGCAGTATTTT
CDR3aa: CASSLDKGGAADTQYF

abundance: .
d_gene: .
v_gene: TRBV27
j_gene: TRBJ2-7
CDR3nt: TGTGCCAGCAGTTATGACGGCAGTACCTTCGAGCAGTACTTC
CDR3aa: CASSYDGSTFEQYF

abundance: few
d_gene: .
v_gene: TRBV20-1
j_gene: TRBJ2-7
CDR3nt: TGCAGTGCTAAACTATACGAGCAGTACTTC
CDR3aa: CSAKLYEQYF

abundance: .
d_gene: TRBD1
v_gene: TRBV6-1
j_gene: TRBJ2-7
CDR3nt: TGTGCCAGCAGCATACCGGGACAGGGGTCCCGGTACGAGCAGTACTTC
CDR3aa: CASSIPGQGSRYEQYF

abundance: .
d_gene: .
v_gene: TRBV7-9
j_gene: TRBJ1-2
CDR3nt: TGTGCCAGCAGCCAGAGGGAGGGCTACACCTTC
CDR3aa: CASSQREGYTF

abundance: .
d_gene: TRBD1
v_gene: TRBV4-3
j_gene: TRBJ2-1
CDR3nt: TGCGCCAGCAGCCAAGATCTCGGGACAGGGGCCATTGCGAGCTCCTACAATGAGCAGTTCTTC
CDR3aa: CASSQDLGTGAIASSYNEQFF

abundance: few
d_gene: .
v_gene: TRBV18
j_gene: TRBJ1-1
CDR3nt: TGTGCCAGCTCCTCCACTAGGGACACTGAAGCTTTCTTT
CDR3aa: CASSSTRDTEAFF

abundance: .
d_gene: .
v_gene: TRBV20-1
j_gene: TRBJ1-1
CDR3nt: TGCAGTGGAGGCAAGAACACTGAAGCTTTCTTT
CDR3aa: CSGGKNTEAFF

abundance: many
d_gene: TRBD2
v_gene: TRBV7-8
j_gene: TRBJ2-1
CDR3nt: TGTGCCAGCAGTTCCATAGCGGGGTCCTACAATGAGCAGTTCTTC
CDR3aa: CASSSIAGSYNEQFF

abundance: .
d_gene: .
v_gene: TRBV7-2
j_gene: TRBJ2-5
CDR3nt: TGTGCCAGCAGCTTAGGCGATACCGCAGAGACCCAGTACTTC
CDR3aa: CASSLGDTAETQYF

abundance: many
d_gene: .
v_gene: TRBV5-1
j_gene: TRBJ2-5
CDR3nt: TGTGCCAGCAGTTTAGGAACAGAAGAGACCCAGTACTTC
CDR3aa: CASSLGTEETQYF

abundance: .
d_gene: .
v_gene: TRBV21-1
j_gene: TRBJ2-5
CDR3nt: TGTGCCAGCAGCACTACGTCCCAGGACAGGGGGGTAGAGACCCAGTACTTC
CDR3aa: CASSTTSQDRGVETQYF

abundance: .
d_gene: .
v_gene: TRBV10-3
j_gene: TRBJ2-5
CDR3nt: TGTGCCATCAGTCAGTCCGGGACCGACCAAGAGACCCAGTACTTC
CDR3aa: CAISQSGTDQETQYF

abundance: few
d_gene: .
v_gene: TRBV27
j_gene: TRBJ2-1
CDR3nt: TGTGCCAGCAGTCTAGCGGGACAGGGCAATGAGCAGTTCTTC
CDR3aa: CASSLAGQGNEQFF

abundance: .
d_gene: .
v_gene: TRBV2
j_gene: TRBJ1-5
CDR3nt: TGTGCCAGTTCGAGGGCGGCCGGCAATCAGCCCCAGCATTTT
CDR3aa: CASSRAAGNQPQHF

abundance: .
d_gene: .
v_gene: TRBV20-1
j_gene: TRBJ2-2
CDR3nt: TGCAGTGCTAGAGCCCCTCGGCTGAACACCGGGGAGCTGTTTTTT
CDR3aa: CSARAPRLNTGELFF

abundance: .
d_gene: .
v_gene: TRBV29-1
j_gene: TRBJ1-2
CDR3nt: TGCAGCGTTGAAAAAGGTGGAGGGTACAACTTCTATGGCTACACCTTC
CDR3aa: CSVEKGGGYNFYGYTF